This T cell receptor beta chain was recorded in a study of blood T cells in healthy people across ages. No fewer than 6 micrograms of total RNA were isolated from every sample. Combining a sample-barcoded 5' primer with a J-beta primer mix, a second PCR ran for roughly 7 to 11 cycles. TCRdb itself ran the 5' RACE reads through MiXCR, one entry per CDR3 protein. The data show roughly 560,000 distinct CDR3 sequences, 24% seen once. CDR3 size: 16 residues. Trimming at V came to 5 bases and at J to 2 bases, leaving 12 bases not matched to a gene. Germline-derived CDR1 and CDR2 are MDHEN and SYDVKM. These same records also appear under a second study, on T cells of mothers and their children. That publication notes: Six children, together with their three healthy Caucasian mothers, made up the donors.

This chain connects TRBV28 to TRBJ2-7, with TRBD2 matching over 7 bases. The sequencing input was blood. The receptor comes from a boy under 18 in good health. CDR3 sequence reads: CASSGAYAGVPYEQYF. CDR3 bases: TGTGCCAGCAGTGGGGCCTATGCGGGAGTCCCCTACGAGCAGTACTTC.